This T cell receptor (beta chain) was identified during a study of T cell changes during pregnancy in multiple sclerosis. Assay: immunoSEQ multiplex PCR; the TCRdb copy retains only in-frame clones and omits some. Here the sample spans tens of thousands of clones, roughly nine tenths being singletons. The material was peripheral blood, obtained after pregnancy. This clonotype originated in a female donor with multiple sclerosis, enrolled in a pregnancy study.

The DNA for the CDR3 is TGTGCCAGCAGCTTACGAGGGCGCCCCGACCTCTATGGCTACACCTTC. Translated, it gives CASSLRGRPDLYGYTF. The chain has TRBV7-6 and TRBJ1-2, with D hard to call. Looked up from germline, CDR1 is SGHVS and CDR2 is FNYEAQ. The ends were cut back, 2 bases at V and 4 bases at J, with 17 bases in the middle. CDR3 length: 16 residues. The variable domain in full, with the rest retrieved from reference TRBV7-6 and TRBJ1-2, is GAGVSQSPRYKVTKRGQDVALRCDPISGHVSLYWYRQALGQGPEFLTYFNYEAQQDKSGLPNDRFSAERPEGSISTLTIQRTEQRDSAMYRCASSLRGRPDLYGYTFGSGTRLTVV.